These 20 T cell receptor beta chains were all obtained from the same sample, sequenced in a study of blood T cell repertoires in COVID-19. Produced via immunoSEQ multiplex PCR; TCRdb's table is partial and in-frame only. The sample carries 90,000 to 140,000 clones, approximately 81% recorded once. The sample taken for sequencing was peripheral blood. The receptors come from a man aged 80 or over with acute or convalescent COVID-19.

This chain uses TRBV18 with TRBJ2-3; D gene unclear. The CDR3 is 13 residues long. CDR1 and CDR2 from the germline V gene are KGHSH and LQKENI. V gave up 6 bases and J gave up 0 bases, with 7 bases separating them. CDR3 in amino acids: CASSQVSTDTQYF. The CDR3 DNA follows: TGTGCCAGCTCCCAGGTTAGCACAGATACGCAGTATTTT.

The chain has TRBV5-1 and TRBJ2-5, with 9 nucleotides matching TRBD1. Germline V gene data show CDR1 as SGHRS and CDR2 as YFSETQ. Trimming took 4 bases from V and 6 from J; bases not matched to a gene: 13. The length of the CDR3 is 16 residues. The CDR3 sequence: CASSDQTGGFRQTQYF. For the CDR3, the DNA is TGCGCCAGCAGCGATCAGACAGGGGGATTTCGGCAGACCCAGTACTTC.

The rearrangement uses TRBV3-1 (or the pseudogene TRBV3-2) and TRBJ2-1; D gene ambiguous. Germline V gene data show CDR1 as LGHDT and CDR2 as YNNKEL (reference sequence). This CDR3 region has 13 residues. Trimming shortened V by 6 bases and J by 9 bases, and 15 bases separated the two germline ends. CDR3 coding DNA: TGTGCCAGCAGACCCCGCCTAGATAGTGAGCAGTTCTTC. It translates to CASRPRLDSEQFF.

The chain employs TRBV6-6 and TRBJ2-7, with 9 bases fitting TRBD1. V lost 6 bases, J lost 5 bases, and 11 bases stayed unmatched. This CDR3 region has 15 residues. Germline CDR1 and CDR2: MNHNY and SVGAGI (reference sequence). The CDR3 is CASSLRDREKNEQYF. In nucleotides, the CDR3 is TGTGCCAGCAGCCTACGGGACAGGGAAAAGAACGAGCAGTACTTC.

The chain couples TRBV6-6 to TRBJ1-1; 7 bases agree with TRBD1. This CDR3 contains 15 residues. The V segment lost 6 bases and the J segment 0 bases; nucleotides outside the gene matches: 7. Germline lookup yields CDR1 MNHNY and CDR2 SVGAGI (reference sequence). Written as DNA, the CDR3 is TGTGCCAGCAGACACAGGGGCCTGATGAACACTGAAGCTTTCTTT. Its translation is CASRHRGLMNTEAFF.

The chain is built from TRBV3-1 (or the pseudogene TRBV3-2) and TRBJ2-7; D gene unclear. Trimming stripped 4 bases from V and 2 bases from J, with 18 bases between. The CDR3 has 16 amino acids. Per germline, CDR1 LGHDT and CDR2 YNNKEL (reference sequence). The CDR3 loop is CASSRSPETAPYEQYF. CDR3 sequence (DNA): TGTGCCAGCAGCCGATCACCAGAAACAGCCCCCTACGAGCAGTACTTC.

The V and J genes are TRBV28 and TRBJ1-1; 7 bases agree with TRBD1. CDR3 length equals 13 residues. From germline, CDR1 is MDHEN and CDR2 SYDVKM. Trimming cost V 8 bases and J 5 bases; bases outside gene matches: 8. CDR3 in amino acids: CASLRQGWTEAFF. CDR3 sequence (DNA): TGTGCCAGCCTAAGACAGGGTTGGACTGAAGCTTTCTTT.

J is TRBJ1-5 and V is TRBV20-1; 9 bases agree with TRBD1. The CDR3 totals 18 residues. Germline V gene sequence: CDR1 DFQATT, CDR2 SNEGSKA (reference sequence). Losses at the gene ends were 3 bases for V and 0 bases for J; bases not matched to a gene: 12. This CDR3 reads CSASQRGTGGRSNQPQHF. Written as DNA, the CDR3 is TGCAGTGCTAGTCAGCGGGGTACAGGGGGCCGTAGCAATCAGCCCCAGCATTTT.

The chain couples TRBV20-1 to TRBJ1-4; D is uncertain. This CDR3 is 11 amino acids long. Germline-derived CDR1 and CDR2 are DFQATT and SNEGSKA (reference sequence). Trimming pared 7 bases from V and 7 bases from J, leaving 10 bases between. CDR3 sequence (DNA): TGCAGTGTCCAGTGGAGTGAAAAACTGTTTTTT. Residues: CSVQWSEKLFF.

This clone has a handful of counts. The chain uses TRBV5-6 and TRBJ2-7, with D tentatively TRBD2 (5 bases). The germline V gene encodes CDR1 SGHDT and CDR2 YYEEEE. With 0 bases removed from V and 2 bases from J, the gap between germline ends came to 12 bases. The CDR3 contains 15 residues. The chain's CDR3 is CASSLGLAPTYEQYF. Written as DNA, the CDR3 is TGTGCCAGCAGCTTGGGATTAGCGCCCACCTACGAGCAGTACTTC. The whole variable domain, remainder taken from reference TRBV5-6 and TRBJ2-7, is DAGVTQSPTHLIKTRGQQVTLRCSPKSGHDTVSWYQQALGQGPQFIFQYYEEEERQRGNFPDRFSGHQFPNYSSELNVNALLLGDSALYLCASSLGLAPTYEQYFGPGTRLTVT.

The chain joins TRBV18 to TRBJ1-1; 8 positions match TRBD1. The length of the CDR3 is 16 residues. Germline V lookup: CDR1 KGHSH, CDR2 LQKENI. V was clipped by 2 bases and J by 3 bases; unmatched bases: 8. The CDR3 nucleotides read TGTGCCAGCTCACCATCCTCCGGGACAGGAGACACTGAAGCTTTCTTT. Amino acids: CASSPSSGTGDTEAFF.

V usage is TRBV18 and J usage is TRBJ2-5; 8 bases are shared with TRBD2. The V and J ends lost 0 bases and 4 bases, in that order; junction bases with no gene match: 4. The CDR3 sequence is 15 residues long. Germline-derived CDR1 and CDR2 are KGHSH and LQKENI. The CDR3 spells CASSPPNGRGETQYF. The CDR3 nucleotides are TGTGCCAGCTCACCACCTAACGGGAGGGGAGAGACCCAGTACTTC.

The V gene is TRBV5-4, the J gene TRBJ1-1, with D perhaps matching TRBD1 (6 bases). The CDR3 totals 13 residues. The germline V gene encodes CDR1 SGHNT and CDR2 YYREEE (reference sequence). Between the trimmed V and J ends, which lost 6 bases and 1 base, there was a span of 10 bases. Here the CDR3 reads CASTSRGNTEAFF. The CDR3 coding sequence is TGTGCCAGCACCTCCAGGGGGAACACTGAAGCTTTCTTT.

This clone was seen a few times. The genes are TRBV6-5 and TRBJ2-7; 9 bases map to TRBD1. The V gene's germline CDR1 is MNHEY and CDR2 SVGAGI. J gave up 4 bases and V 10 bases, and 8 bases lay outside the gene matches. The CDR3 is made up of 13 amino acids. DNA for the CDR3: TGTGCCACTCCGGGACAGGGAGGATACGAGCAGTACTTC. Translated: CATPGQGGYEQYF.

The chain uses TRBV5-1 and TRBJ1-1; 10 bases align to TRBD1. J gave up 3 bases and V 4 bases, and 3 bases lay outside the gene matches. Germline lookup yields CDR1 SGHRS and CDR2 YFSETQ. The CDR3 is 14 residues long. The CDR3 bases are TGCGCCAGCAGCCGACAGGGGGCAGACACTGAAGCTTTCTTT. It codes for CASSRQGADTEAFF.

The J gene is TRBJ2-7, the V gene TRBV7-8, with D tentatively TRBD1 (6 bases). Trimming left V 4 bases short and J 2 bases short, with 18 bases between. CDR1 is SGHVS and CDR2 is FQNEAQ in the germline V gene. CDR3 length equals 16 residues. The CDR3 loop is CASSSPDRIITYEQYF. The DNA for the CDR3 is TGTGCCAGCAGCTCCCCTGACAGGATTATCACCTACGAGCAGTACTTC.

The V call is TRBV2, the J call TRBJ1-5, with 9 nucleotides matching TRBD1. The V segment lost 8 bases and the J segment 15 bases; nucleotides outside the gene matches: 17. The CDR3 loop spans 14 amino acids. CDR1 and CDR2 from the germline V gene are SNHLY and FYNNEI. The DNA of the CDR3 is TGTGCCAGCGCCTCCGGGACAGGGACCGAAGGAAGGCATTTT. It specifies CASASGTGTEGRHF. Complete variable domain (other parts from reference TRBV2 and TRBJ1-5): EPEVTQTPSHQVTQMGQEVILRCVPISNHLYFYWYRQILGQKVEFLVSFYNNEISEKSEIFDDQFSVERPDGSNFTLKIRSTKLEDSAMYFCASASGTGTEGRHFGDGTRLSIL.

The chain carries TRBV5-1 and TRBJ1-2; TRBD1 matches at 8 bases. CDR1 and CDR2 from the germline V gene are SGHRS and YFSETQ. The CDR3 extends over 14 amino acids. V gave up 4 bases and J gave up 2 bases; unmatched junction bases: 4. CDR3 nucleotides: TGCGCCAGCAGCCAGACAGGGGTAAACTATGGCTACACCTTC. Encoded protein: CASSQTGVNYGYTF.

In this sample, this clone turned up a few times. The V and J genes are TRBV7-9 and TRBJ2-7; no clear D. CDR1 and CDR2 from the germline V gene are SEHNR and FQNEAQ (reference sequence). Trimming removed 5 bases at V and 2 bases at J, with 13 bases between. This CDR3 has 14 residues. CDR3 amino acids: CASSRSDSTYEQYF. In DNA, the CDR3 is TGTGCCAGCAGCCGTTCCGACTCCACCTACGAGCAGTACTTC. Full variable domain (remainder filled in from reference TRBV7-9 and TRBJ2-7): DTGVSQNPRHKITKRGQNVTFRCDPISEHNRLYWYRQTLGQGPEFLTYFQNEAQLEKSRLLSDRFSAERPKGSFSTLEIQRTEQGDSAMYLCASSRSDSTYEQYFGPGTRLTVT.

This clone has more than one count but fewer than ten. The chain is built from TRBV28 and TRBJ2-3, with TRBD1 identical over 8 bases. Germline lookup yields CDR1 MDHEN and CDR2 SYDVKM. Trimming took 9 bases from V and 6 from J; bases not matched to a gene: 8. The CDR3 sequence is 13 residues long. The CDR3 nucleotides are TGTGCCAGTCGAAAGCAGGGGGCGGATACGCAGTATTTT. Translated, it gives CASRKQGADTQYF.